This TCR beta chain was documented in a study of cytomegalovirus exposure and HLA in healthy donors (dated by TCRdb to about 2017). For the wider study: An earlier analysis of roughly 610 of the donors reported approximately 260 Gb of sequence data and 95 million to 140 million unique TCR beta sequences obtained from around 190 million T cells. The study aimed to test whether signatures of past pathogen exposure could be identified by cataloging public T cell receptors. To predict cytomegalovirus infection status, the study combined high-throughput TCR immunosequencing, statistical association of individual TCRs with disease status, and machine learning. Using immunosequencing, the study profiled T cell repertoires from fewer than 700 subjects and related those repertoires to cytomegalovirus serostatus. In the later analysis, no new phenotypic data were used to find candidate immune exposures; instead, reliance was placed on TCR beta sequences and their occurrence across donors. An earlier analysis of approximately 500 of the donors applied high-throughput TCR beta sequencing to assess whether each TCR beta V gene segment acted as functional or pseudogenic. Among 398 genotyped donors of the cohort, an average of approximately 240,000 unique TCR beta nucleotide sequences were sequenced per donor, roughly 20% of them non-productive. To study patterns of TCR occurrence, a later analysis re-analyzed previously published TCR beta repertoires from 666 donors and added high-resolution HLA genotyping. About five DR-DQ haplotypes were handled as single units for association and clustering because linkage in the cohort was strong. Every repertoire in the discovery cohort had been generated on one and the same sequencing platform. Donor age, sex, ethnicity and CMV serostatus were collected together with the repertoire data. Besides the first cohort of about 730 subjects, a separate validation cohort made up of 120 different subjects was used. Genome-wide SNP genotypes for about three fifths of the roughly 670 donors were used in a later genetic analysis, which treated that subset as a discovery cohort. Of the roughly 400 genotyped donors, 65% to 90% fell in the genetic ancestry cluster associated with self-reported Caucasian donors. Typing coverage differed by locus: A, B, C, DRB1 and DQB1 were typed in roughly 629-630 donors, DQA1 in 500 to 550, DPA1 in around 610, and DPB1 in 472. HLA typing covered class I and class II loci at four-digit resolution. An early release covering about 600 HLA-typed donors comprised about 300 gigabases of sequencing data and around 80 million unique TCR sequences. General study outcomes and caveats: Immune exposure information for the cohort was limited to CMV serostatus. In a later analysis, most CMV-associated TCR beta chains were found to appear HLA-restricted, with HLA associations seemingly driven largely by CMV exposure. Because counts were too low, roughly 18 rarely observed V segments, including chromosome 9 orphons, were left out of the earlier analysis of some 640 of the donors. The authors suggested that the approach could potentially be generalized to other disease states and immunological phenotypes. According to a later analysis, parvovirus B19, influenza, CMV and Epstein-Barr virus appeared linked to several top co-occurrence clusters. According to a later genetic analysis, donors in an Asian-associated ancestry cluster had fewer N-insertions in productive TCRs than the roughly 700-donor mean. Cytomegalovirus status was reported to be diagnosed by the classifier with high specificity and sensitivity in both the original and validation cohorts. A further reported finding was that TCR beta sequences accurately predicted the HLA-A and HLA-B alleles for most subjects in the first cohort. In a later analysis, HLA-associated TCR beta chains showed more clonal expansion and lower generation probabilities than non-associated chains that were equally common. Only TCR beta chains were sequenced in this cohort, and the absence of alpha or paired-chain data limited detectable features. A group of highly shared sequence variants was considered likely to be a technical artifact of the sequencing pipeline. In an earlier analysis of approximately 600 of the donors, most TCR beta V segments were observed in productive rearrangements about 90% or about 30% of the time, broadly matching IMGT annotations. Specific HLA alleles were associated with roughly 17,000 TCR beta sequences at a false discovery rate of 0.05 in a later analysis. While some public TCRs were present in many individuals, most TCR sequences turned up only very rarely across donors. Sequencing depth was assumed to be roughly uniform across donors in the presence/absence analyses, though that assumption may not hold. In the study, approximately 160 TCR beta chains were listed as associated with cytomegalovirus. V-gene and J-gene trimming of TCR beta chains was associated with a missense DCLRE1C variant in a later genetic analysis, and the association was replicated in an independent cohort. Linkage disequilibrium might explain the correlated functional status among segregating V segments, but an unknown experimental factor could not be excluded. In vitro tests confirmed that three of the cytomegalovirus-associated TCR beta chains recognize cytomegalovirus antigens. When HLA alleles, especially DR and DQ, strongly co-occurred, attributing TCR associations to individual alleles was difficult. In a later analysis, the rate of TCR association differed among HLA loci, with DRB1 alleles having the most associated TCRs and HLA-C alleles having the fewest. HLA typing was unavailable for some donors at each locus, so association tests used only the typed subset. The 87-base-pair reads could not distinguish some IMGT-functional V segments, including TRBV6-2 and TRBV6-3, so those segments were excluded.

About this clone: The specificity of this receptor is unknown. Base-call qualities are not available, and no considerably larger clone is one nucleotide away.

The junction carries 15 bases between V and J, which are trimmed by 6 bases and 2 bases respectively. The CDR3 starts with the cysteine, ends with the phenylalanine, and has 15 residues. Of all the DNA, just the CDR3 is kept, 45 bases in frame from base 1. Per the germline V gene, MDHEN is the CDR1 and SYDVKM is the CDR2. The cohort was made up of 500 to 800 healthy bone marrow donors. All cohort members were sampled while nominally healthy, although unrecorded immune exposures were likely present. The donor tested CMV seropositive, placing the donor among the 289 seropositive members of the cohort. Each donor provided a peripheral blood sample, and peripheral blood mononuclear cells were used for TCR beta sequencing. Genomic DNA was extracted from the blood cell samples with the Qiagen DNeasy Blood Extraction Kit. Library construction relied on the immunoSEQ multiplex PCR assay. For the multiplex PCR, a mixture combining 60 forward primers for TCR Vbeta segments and 13 reverse primers for TCR Jbeta segments was used. A multiplex PCR assay on genomic DNA amplified the CDR3 region of rearranged TCR beta genes. On the Illumina HiSeq System, the amplified TCR beta libraries were sequenced as 87-base-pair reads. The original pipeline was this. A later analysis tallied 75 million to 85 million unique TCR beta chains across the 660 or so repertoires, and around 10 million of those chains were shared by two or more donors. A nearest-neighbor algorithm error-corrected the raw reads and collapsed the reads into unique sequences, merging closely related sequences to remove PCR and sequencing errors. CDR3 sequences were aligned to IMGT reference sequences to assign V, D and J gene segments. For a sequence to be retained, at least a six-nucleotide match to both a V gene segment and a J gene segment was required. Rearrangements were called productive when the CDR3 lacked stop codons and stayed in frame with V and J; all others were non-productive. Following IMGT convention, CDR3 was defined as the stretch from the second conserved V-encoded cysteine to the conserved J-encoded phenylalanine. The earlier analysis of about 620 of the donors excluded sequences that lacked an unambiguous match to a single V gene segment. In an earlier analysis of almost 600 of the donors, a V segment was called functional when productive rearrangements were above 56.7%, and segregating when the standard deviation between donors exceeded 5%. To diagnose cytomegalovirus status from the catalog of TCR beta chain sequences, a statistical classification framework was built. V and J gene assignment, in a later analysis, came from comparing TCR nucleotide sequences with IMGT/GENE-DB human TR gene sequences. The TCRdist pipeline was used in a later analysis to assign CDR3 sequences and most-parsimonious VDJ recombination scenarios. In a later analysis, each TCR beta chain was defined by its CDR3 amino acid sequence together with its V-gene family, and reads without a unique V-gene family were excluded. In a later analysis, around 600 highly shared, low-generation-probability nucleotide sequences were removed to address suspected cross-contamination and a sequencing artifact. In a later analysis, a clonal expansion index was calculated for each public chain from normalized within-repertoire ranks of inferred template counts. In a later analysis, generation probabilities were computed with a VDJ recombination model fitted to out-of-frame rearrangements, and the resulting probabilities were checked against IGoR. In a later analysis, TCR-TCR, TCR-HLA and TCR-CMV co-occurrence was scored with hypergeometric tests, and a repertoire-size bias correction was applied to TCR pairs. A later analysis estimated false discovery rates by permuting HLA or CMV assignments 20 times. A later analysis grouped co-occurring TCRs with DBSCAN, adding TCRdist sequence similarity when clustering within HLA-allele-positive subsets. Repertoires with fewer than 30,000 or more than 120,000 public chains were left out of co-occurrence clustering, as were five repertoires with anomalous nucleotide sharing. The immuneACCESS repertoire file appears here via TCRdb, limited to in-frame rearrangements. These files lack a portion of the clones; in checked studies, under half of the deficit traces to unresolved V genes, and the cause of the others is not known. V and J calls and clone size follow that table, whereas D and trimming were derived from the DNA. Recorded for this sample are more than 90,000 clones; about 70% of them occurred a single time. About 9% of the sample rests with the top ten.

The source material was PBMCs. This receptor was identified in a man aged 25 to 45 in good health and CMV-seropositive. The chain links TRBV28 with TRBJ2-3; 5 matching bases give a weak D call of TRBD1. The CDR3 protein sequence reads: CASSPAAGSTDTQYF. The nucleotides read TGTGCCAGCAGCCCTGCCGCAGGGTCCACAGATACGCAGTATTTT.